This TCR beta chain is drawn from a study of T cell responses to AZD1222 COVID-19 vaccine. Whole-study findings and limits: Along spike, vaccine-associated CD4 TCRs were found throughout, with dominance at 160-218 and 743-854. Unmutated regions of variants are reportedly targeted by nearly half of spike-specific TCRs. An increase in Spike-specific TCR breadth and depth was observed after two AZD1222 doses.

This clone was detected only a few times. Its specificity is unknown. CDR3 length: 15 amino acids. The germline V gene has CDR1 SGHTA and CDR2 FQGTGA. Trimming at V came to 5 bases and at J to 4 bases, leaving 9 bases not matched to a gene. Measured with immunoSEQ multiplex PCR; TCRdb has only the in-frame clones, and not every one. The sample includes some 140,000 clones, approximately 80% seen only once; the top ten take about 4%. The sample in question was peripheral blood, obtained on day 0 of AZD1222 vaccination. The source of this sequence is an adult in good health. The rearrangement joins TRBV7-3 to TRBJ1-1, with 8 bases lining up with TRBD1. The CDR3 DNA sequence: TGTGCCAGCAGCCGATTCCAGGGGGCAATCACTGAAGCTTTCTTT. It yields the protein CASSRFQGAITEAFF. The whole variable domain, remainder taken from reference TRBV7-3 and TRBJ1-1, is GAGVSQTPSNKVTEKGKYVELRCDPISGHTALYWYRQSLGQGPEFLIYFQGTGAADDSGLPNDRFFAVRPEGSVSTLKIQRTERGDSAVYLCASSRFQGAITEAFFGQGTRLTVV.